This T cell receptor (beta chain) derives from a study of cytomegalovirus exposure and HLA in healthy donors. PCR employed 60 Vbeta and 13 Jbeta primers. Here immunoSEQ multiplex PCR was the method, and the copy in TCRdb shows in-frame clones only, minus some. The sample holds tens of thousands of clones, around 78% seen once. V gave up 1 base and J gave up 5 bases; unmatched junction bases: 5. This CDR3 spans 17 amino acids. The germline V gene has CDR1 SNHLY and CDR2 FYNNEI. In the case of this clone: Its target is not known.

Study-wide results and limits: Reports credit the classifier with highly specific, highly sensitive diagnosis of cytomegalovirus status. One variant, a missense change in DCLRE1C, was linked in a later analysis to TCR beta V- and J-gene trimming. The dataset shows that most TCR sequences were rare, while some public TCRs occurred in many donors. Some V segments could not be told apart, so they were left out, TRBV6-2 and TRBV6-3 among them.

The chain couples TRBV2 to TRBJ2-5; 15 nucleotides match TRBD2. The sequence was obtained from a male donor in good health and CMV-seropositive. The sequencing sample was made of PBMCs. The CDR3 loop is CASSEGTSGGALETQYF. CDR3 DNA: TGTGCCAGCAGTGAAGGGACTAGCGGGGGGGCCTTGGAGACCCAGTACTTC. The full variable domain, completed using reference TRBV2 and TRBJ2-5, is EPEVTQTPSHQVTQMGQEVILRCVPISNHLYFYWYRQILGQKVEFLVSFYNNEISEKSEIFDDQFSVERPDGSNFTLKIRSTKLEDSAMYFCASSEGTSGGALETQYFGPGTRLLVL.